This entry concerns a single TCR beta chain. Its antigen is currently not known. The input lacks base qualities; no much larger clone sits a single base away. CDR3 length: 16 amino acids, cysteine to phenylalanine. The only DNA kept is the CDR3, 48 bases in frame from the first base. Trimming removed 1 base from V and 1 base from J, leaving 13 bases between the germline ends. Looking up the germline V gene yields CDR1 MNHNS and CDR2 SASEGT. The library came from the immunoSEQ multiplex PCR assay. TCR beta CDR3 sequencing was performed on DNA from the cultured, isolated CD4+ T cells. In the source study's methods: Non-productive TCR sequences were discarded, and reads were trimmed to the CDR3 region, with only CDR3s of 7 or more amino acids retained. Antigen-specific clonotypes were identified with the MANAFEST web app by comparing expansion in peptide wells against reference cultures. To count as positive, a clone had to show expansion at FDR<0.05 compared with the reference and with all other wells, an odds ratio above 5, and a frequency above 0.1% in two replicate wells. Cross-reactive clonotypes were defined as significantly expanded in SARS-CoV-2 spike wells and in at least one common cold coronavirus spike condition. CDR3 similarity was assessed by Levenshtein distance using the stringdist R package, and unrooted trees were constructed with ape in R 3.6.1. TCRdb holds this immuneACCESS table with in-frame rearrangements only. Some clones are missing; in checked studies, unresolved V genes explain under half, and the rest has no known cause. V and J calls plus clone size are reproduced from that table; the DNA served to infer D and trimming. For this sample the table gives about 73,000 clones, of which less than 75% were detected only once. About 2.5% of the sample lies in the top ten.

This specimen comes from a study of vaccination effects on CD4 cells after COVID-19 (dated by TCRdb to 2021 to 2024). For the wider study: In the ViraFEST assay, PBMC were stimulated with viral peptide pools, and antigen-specific CD4+ T cell clonotypes were then identified by expansion using TCR sequencing. Post-vaccine samples across the study were collected a median of 72 days after the second dose, with a range of 14 to 241. Approximately 2 million PBMC per well were cultured in IMDM with roughly 5% human AB serum, about 9.4 IU/ml IL-2 and gentamicin, plus 10 ug/ml peptides. In both COVID-19 convalescent patients and infection-naive vaccine recipients, the study compared SARS-CoV-2 spike-specific CD4+ TCR repertoires from before mRNA vaccination with those from after it. The full study included ten to eleven COVID-19 convalescent patients and several SARS-CoV-2-naive healthy vaccine recipients. Cultures from other donors in the study were sequenced using the Oncomine TCR Beta short-read assay on an Illumina iSeq 100. Overall study results and their limits: Marked clonal contraction was observed in both infection-induced and vaccine-induced clones at late post-vaccination timepoints, consistent with waning T cell responses. Among healthy vaccine recipients, nearly all vaccine-induced clones were SARS-CoV-2 mono-reactive, and only 1 of 255 was cross-reactive with common cold coronaviruses. Only a small number of convalescent patients were included, and no early post-infection timepoints were available, which limited the study.

After around 10 days of culture, CD4+ T cells were isolated with the EasySep CD4+ T cell isolation kit. Participants received two doses of either the BNT162b2 or the mRNA-1273 mRNA SARS-CoV-2 vaccine. None of the healthy vaccine recipients had a prior SARS-CoV-2 infection, which was confirmed by nucleocapsid antibody tests that came back negative both before and after vaccination. On days 3 and 7, half of the culture medium was replaced with fresh IL-2-containing medium. Unless noted otherwise, every peptide stimulation condition was grown in triplicate wells. PBMC were separated from whole blood using Ficoll-Paque Plus gradient centrifugation and were then either cryopreserved at -140C or used fresh. The QIAamp micro DNA kit was used to extract genomic DNA from the cultured CD4+ T cells.

The sequencing used CD4+ T cells from PBMCs cultured without peptide, collected after COVID-19 vaccination. The chain was built from TRBV6-1 and TRBJ1-1; no D gene can be assigned with confidence. This receptor was obtained from a human donor who received a COVID-19 vaccine. The CDR3 is CASSEGLGVPNTEAFF. The sequenced DNA: TGTGCCAGCAGTGAAGGGCTCGGGGTTCCGAACACTGAAGCTTTCTTT.